This T cell receptor beta chain was found in a study of cytomegalovirus exposure and HLA in healthy donors. The CDR3 is 13 amino acids. Looked up from germline, CDR1 is MNHEY and CDR2 is SMNVEV (reference sequence). The V end was cut by 6 bases, the J end by 4 bases, with 12 bases between. The method was immunoSEQ multiplex PCR; TCRdb's version includes in-frame clones alone and lacks a portion of them. The top ten hold 3.5% to 4% of the sample, which has about 79,000 clones, 93% seen once. Only a few counts were recorded for this clone. The V gene is TRBV27, the J gene TRBJ1-1, with D maybe TRBD1 (6 bases). Material for sequencing was PBMCs. This TCR was sampled from a woman in her twenties or thirties in good health and CMV-seronegative. CDR3 DNA: TGTGCCAGCAGCAAAGGGACATCCACTGAAGCTTTCTTT. This codes for CASSKGTSTEAFF.